The 9 T cell receptor beta chains presented below share a single source sample, sequenced in a study of cytomegalovirus exposure and HLA in healthy donors. Some clones are missing from TCRdb's copy, which holds only in-frame ones; the method was immunoSEQ multiplex PCR. The sample lists under 140,000 clones, roughly 90% seen once, with more than 1.4% in the top ten. The sequencing input was PBMCs. These receptor sequences come from a woman aged 25 to 45 in good health and CMV-seropositive.

This sequence joins TRBV5-4 and TRBJ2-3; D gene unclear. The CDR3 is 11 amino acids. Germline loops: CDR1 SGHNT, CDR2 YYREEE (reference sequence). With 0 bases removed from V and 8 bases from J, the gap between germline ends came to 4 bases. The CDR3 here is CASSLAGTQYF. The DNA of the CDR3 is TGTGCCAGCAGCTTGGCGGGTACGCAGTATTTT.

CDR3 in DNA: TGTGCCAGCAGAGAACAGGGTTACGAGCAGTACTTC. It translates to CASREQGYEQYF. The genes are TRBV6-6 and TRBJ2-7; possibly TRBD1 for D (6 bases). Looked up from germline, CDR1 is MNHNY and CDR2 is SVGAGI (reference sequence). The CDR3 sequence is 12 residues long. V lost 6 bases and J 4 bases, leaving 10 bases between the germline ends.

V is TRBV18 and J is TRBJ2-1; TRBD2 aligns across 8 bases. The CDR3 contains 14 residues. The germline V gene has CDR1 KGHSH and CDR2 LQKENI. Trimming at V came to 3 bases and at J to 5 bases, leaving 3 bases not matched to a gene. The CDR3 spells CASSPSGGNNEQFF. CDR3 bases: TGTGCCAGCTCACCGAGCGGGGGTAACAATGAGCAGTTCTTC. Full variable domain (remainder filled in from reference TRBV18 and TRBJ2-1): NAGVMQNPRHLVRRRGQEARLRCSPMKGHSHVYWYRQLPEEGLKFMVYLQKENIIDESGMPKERFSAEFPKEGPSILRIQQVVRGDSAAYFCASSPSGGNNEQFFGPGTRLTVL.

J is TRBJ2-3 and V is TRBV7-2; D might be TRBD1 (5 bases). Germline V gene lookup returns CDR1 SGHTA and CDR2 FQGNSA. The CDR3 has 15 amino acids. The V end was cut by 5 bases, the J end by 5 bases, with 17 bases between. The chain's CDR3 is CASSLITGSGDTQYF. In DNA, the CDR3 is TGTGCCAGCAGCCTAATAACAGGAAGTGGAGATACGCAGTATTTT.

CDR3 sequence: CASSYQGSDTQYF. CDR3 sequence (DNA): TGTGCCAGCAGTTACCAGGGGTCTGATACGCAGTATTTT. The rearrangement links TRBV6-6 to TRBJ2-3, with D perhaps matching TRBD1 (6 bases). Germline V gene sequence: CDR1 MNHNY, CDR2 SVGAGI (reference sequence). Between the trimmed V and J ends, which lost 2 bases and 6 bases, there was a span of 9 bases. The CDR3 totals 13 residues.

This clone appeared a few times. The J gene is TRBJ2-5, the V gene TRBV7-3; tentative D call: TRBD2 (6 bases). CDR3 size: 16 residues. Germline CDR1 is SGHTA and CDR2 is FQGTGA. Trimming left V 4 bases short and J 0 bases short, with 15 bases between. The CDR3 DNA reads TGTGCCAGCAGCTCCTTTTGGGGGGAGTACCAAGAGACCCAGTACTTC. This codes for CASSSFWGEYQETQYF.

This clone was seen only once. At the DNA level, this CDR3 is encoded by other sequences in the same sample as well. V and J are TRBV5-6 and TRBJ2-2; D is possibly TRBD2 (5 bases). This CDR3 region has 14 residues. Germline V gene sequence: CDR1 SGHDT, CDR2 YYEEEE. Trimming removed 2 bases at V and 4 bases at J, with 9 bases between. The DNA of the CDR3 is TGTGCCAGCAGCTTTGGACGGGGCACCGGGGAGCTGTTTTTT. Amino acid sequence: CASSFGRGTGELFF.

This clone has only one observation. The J gene is TRBJ2-1, the V gene TRBV29-1; no clear D. Germline-derived CDR1 and CDR2 are SQVTM and ANQGSEA. V lost 6 bases to trimming and J lost 9 bases, with 18 bases between them. This CDR3 contains 13 residues. CDR3 nucleotides: TGCAGCGTAGCATACAGAGATTCGAGTGAGCAGTTCTTC. Translating it yields CSVAYRDSSEQFF.

V gene TRBV5-1 combines with J gene TRBJ2-3; 7 bases fit TRBD2. J lost 4 bases, V lost 4 bases, and 12 bases had no gene match. This CDR3 region has 16 residues. Germline CDR1 and CDR2: SGHRS and YFSETQ. The CDR3 sequence is CASSPTGGSKADTQYF. The CDR3 DNA is TGCGCCAGCAGCCCCACCGGCGGGAGTAAAGCAGATACGCAGTATTTT.